The clone carrying this T cell receptor beta chain was observed once. Antigen unknown. These data originate in a study of shared clonotypes between healthy human individuals. The sorted-subset replicate PCRs were given around 200 ng DNA, which is roughly 30,000 T cell genomes. This table comes from immunoSEQ multiplex PCR, and its TCRdb copy is limited to in-frame clones, with some not included. Of millions of clones listed, 80% to 95% are singletons. Study-level findings and limits: It was only blood that was sampled, and tissue repertoires likely differ.

Germline CDR1 and CDR2: SGHTA and FQGNSA. Trimming took 2 bases from V and 0 from J; bases not matched to a gene: 9. This CDR3 is built from 18 residues. Sequences were obtained from naive CD4+ T cells from PBMCs. The subset denotes: CD45RA+ positively selected. The TCR comes from a man aged 18 to 35 in good health. Some clones in this sample may be carry-over from other donors' samples. This sequence joins TRBV7-2 and TRBJ2-7; 11 nucleotides match TRBD2. CDR3 amino acids: CASSLTMGLAASSYEQYF. CDR3 coding DNA: TGTGCCAGCAGCTTAACGATGGGACTAGCGGCCAGCTCCTACGAGCAGTACTTC. The complete variable domain, with remaining parts taken from reference TRBV7-2 and TRBJ2-7, reads GAGVSQSPSNKVTEKGKDVELRCDPISGHTALYWYRQSLGQGLEFLIYFQGNSAPDKSGLPSDRFSAERTGGSVSTLTIQRTQQEDSAVYLCASSLTMGLAASSYEQYFGPGTRLTVT.